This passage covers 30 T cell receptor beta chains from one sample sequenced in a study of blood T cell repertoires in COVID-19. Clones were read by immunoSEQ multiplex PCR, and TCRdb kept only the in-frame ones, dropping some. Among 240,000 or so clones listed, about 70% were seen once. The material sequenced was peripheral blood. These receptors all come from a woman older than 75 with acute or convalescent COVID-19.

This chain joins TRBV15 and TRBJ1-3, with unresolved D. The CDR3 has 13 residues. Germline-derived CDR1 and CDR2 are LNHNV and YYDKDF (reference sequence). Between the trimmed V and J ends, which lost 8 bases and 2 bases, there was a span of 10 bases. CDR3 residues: CATSGLAGNTIYF. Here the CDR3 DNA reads TGTGCCACCTCCGGGTTGGCTGGAAACACCATATATTTT.

This chain's CDR3 is CASSLRRGGQETQYF. The CDR3 DNA is TGTGCCAGCAGCTTAAGGCGGGGGGGCCAAGAGACCCAGTACTTC. The chain carries TRBV7-9 and TRBJ2-5, with 9 bases identical to TRBD2. V lost 2 bases, J lost 1 base, and 2 bases stayed unmatched. This CDR3 has 15 amino acids. Germline lookup yields CDR1 SEHNR and CDR2 FQNEAQ (reference sequence).

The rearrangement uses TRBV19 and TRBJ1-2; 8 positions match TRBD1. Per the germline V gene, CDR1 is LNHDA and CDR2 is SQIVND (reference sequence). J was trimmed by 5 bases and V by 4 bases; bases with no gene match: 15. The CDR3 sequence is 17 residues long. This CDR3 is CASSTAQGALLQYGYTF. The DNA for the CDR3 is TGTGCCAGTAGTACGGCGCAGGGGGCGTTATTGCAGTATGGCTACACCTTC.

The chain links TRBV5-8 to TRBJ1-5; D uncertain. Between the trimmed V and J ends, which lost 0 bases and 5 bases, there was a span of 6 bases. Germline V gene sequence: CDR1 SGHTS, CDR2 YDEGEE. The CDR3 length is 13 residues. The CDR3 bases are TGTGCCAGCAGCTTGGGGAGAGATCAGCCCCAGCATTTT. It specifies CASSLGRDQPQHF.

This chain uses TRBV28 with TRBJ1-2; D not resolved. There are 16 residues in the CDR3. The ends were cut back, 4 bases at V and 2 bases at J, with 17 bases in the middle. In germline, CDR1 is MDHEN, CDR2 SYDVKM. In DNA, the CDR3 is TGTGCCAGCAGTTCCTACCCGGGGTGGGAGAACTATGGCTACACCTTC. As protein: CASSSYPGWENYGYTF.

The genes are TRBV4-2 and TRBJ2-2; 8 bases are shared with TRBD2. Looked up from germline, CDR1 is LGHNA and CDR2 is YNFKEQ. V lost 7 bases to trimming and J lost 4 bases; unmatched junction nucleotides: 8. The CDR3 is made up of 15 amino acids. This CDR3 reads CASNGAGAITGELFF. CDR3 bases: TGTGCCAGCAATGGAGCGGGAGCTATCACCGGGGAGCTGTTTTTT.

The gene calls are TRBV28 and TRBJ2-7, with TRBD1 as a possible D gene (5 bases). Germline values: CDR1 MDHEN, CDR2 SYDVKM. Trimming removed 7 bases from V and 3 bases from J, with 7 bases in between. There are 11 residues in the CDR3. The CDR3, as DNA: TGTGCCAGCACCAGGGACTACGAGCAGTACTTC. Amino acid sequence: CASTRDYEQYF.

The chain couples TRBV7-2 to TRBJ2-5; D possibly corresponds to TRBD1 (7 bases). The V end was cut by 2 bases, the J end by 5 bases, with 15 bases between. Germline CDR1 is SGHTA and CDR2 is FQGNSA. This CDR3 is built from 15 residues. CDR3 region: CASSLQGRGEETQYF. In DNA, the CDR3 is TGTGCCAGCAGCTTACAGGGCAGGGGGGAGGAGACCCAGTACTTC. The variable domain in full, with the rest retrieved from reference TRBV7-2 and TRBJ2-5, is GAGVSQSPSNKVTEKGKDVELRCDPISGHTALYWYRQSLGQGLEFLIYFQGNSAPDKSGLPSDRFSAERTGGSVSTLTIQRTQQEDSAVYLCASSLQGRGEETQYFGPGTRLLVL.

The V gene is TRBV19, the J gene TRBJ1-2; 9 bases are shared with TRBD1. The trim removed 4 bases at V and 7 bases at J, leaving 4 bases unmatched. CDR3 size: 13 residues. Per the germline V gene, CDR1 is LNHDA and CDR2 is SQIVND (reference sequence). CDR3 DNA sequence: TGTGCCAGTAGTAGACAGGGGGTGGTTGGCTACACCTTC. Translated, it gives CASSRQGVVGYTF.

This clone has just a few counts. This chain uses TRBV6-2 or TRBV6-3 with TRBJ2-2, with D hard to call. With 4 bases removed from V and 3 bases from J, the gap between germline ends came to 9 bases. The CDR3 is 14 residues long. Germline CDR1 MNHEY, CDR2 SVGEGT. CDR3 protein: CASSLAGYTGELFF. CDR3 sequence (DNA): TGTGCCAGCAGTTTAGCCGGATACACCGGGGAGCTGTTTTTT.

This CDR3 reads CASSPSGRSYEQYF. CDR3 nucleotides: TGTGCCAGCAGTCCTAGCGGGAGGAGCTACGAGCAGTACTTC. V gene TRBV6-5 combines with J gene TRBJ2-7; TRBD2 matches 11 bases. V lost 5 bases to trimming and J lost 3 bases; unmatched junction nucleotides: 3. The length of the CDR3 is 14 residues. Per the germline V gene, CDR1 is MNHEY and CDR2 is SVGAGI.

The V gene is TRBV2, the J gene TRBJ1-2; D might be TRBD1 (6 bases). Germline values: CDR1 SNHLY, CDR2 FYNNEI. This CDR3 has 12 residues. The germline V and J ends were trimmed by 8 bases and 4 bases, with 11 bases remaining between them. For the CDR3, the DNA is TGTGCCAGCGCCAGGGGCCTCTATGGCTACACCTTC. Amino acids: CASARGLYGYTF.

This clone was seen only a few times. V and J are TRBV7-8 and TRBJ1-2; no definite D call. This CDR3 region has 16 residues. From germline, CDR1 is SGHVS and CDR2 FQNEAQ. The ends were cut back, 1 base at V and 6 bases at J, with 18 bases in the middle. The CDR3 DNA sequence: TGTGCCAGCAGCTTAGGGAGGTTTGGAGGCAGGAATGGCTACACCTTC. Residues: CASSLGRFGGRNGYTF. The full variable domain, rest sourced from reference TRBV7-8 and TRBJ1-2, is GAGVSQSPRYKVAKRGQDVALRCDPISGHVSLFWYQQALGQGPEFLTYFQNEAQLDKSGLPSDRFFAERPEGSVSTLKIQRTQQEDSAVYLCASSLGRFGGRNGYTFGSGTRLTVV.

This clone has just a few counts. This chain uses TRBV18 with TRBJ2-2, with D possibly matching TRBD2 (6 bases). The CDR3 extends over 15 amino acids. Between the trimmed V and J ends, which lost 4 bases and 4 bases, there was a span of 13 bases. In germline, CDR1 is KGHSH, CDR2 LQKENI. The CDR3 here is CASSREERVTGELFF. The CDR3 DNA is TGTGCCAGCTCACGGGAGGAGCGTGTCACCGGGGAGCTGTTTTTT.

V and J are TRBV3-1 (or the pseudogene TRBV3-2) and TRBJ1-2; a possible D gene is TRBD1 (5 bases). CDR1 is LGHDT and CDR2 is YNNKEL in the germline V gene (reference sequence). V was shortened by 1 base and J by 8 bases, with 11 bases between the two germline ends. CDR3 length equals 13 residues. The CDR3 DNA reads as TGTGCCAGCAGCCAAGGCCCCGGGGGGGGCTACACCTTC. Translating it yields CASSQGPGGGYTF.

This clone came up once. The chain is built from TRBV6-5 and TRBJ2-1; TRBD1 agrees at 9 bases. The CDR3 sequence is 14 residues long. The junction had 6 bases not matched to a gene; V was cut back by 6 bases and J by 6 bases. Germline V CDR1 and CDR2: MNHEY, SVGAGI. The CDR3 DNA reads TGTGCCAGCAGCCCGGGACAGGGTTTCAATGAGCAGTTCTTC. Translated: CASSPGQGFNEQFF.

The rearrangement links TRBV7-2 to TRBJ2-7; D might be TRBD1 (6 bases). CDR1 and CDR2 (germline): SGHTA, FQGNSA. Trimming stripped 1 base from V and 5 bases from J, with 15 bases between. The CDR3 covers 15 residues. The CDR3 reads CASSLVFGRGNEQYF. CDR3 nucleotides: TGTGCCAGCAGCTTAGTGTTTGGCAGGGGCAACGAGCAGTACTTC.

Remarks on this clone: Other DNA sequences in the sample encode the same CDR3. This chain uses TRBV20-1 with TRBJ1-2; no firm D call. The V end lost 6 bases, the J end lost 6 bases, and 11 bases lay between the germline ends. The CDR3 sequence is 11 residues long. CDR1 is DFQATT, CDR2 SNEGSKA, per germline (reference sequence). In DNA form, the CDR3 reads TGCAGTGCCCCAGGCCTCGATGGCTACACCTTC. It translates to CSAPGLDGYTF.

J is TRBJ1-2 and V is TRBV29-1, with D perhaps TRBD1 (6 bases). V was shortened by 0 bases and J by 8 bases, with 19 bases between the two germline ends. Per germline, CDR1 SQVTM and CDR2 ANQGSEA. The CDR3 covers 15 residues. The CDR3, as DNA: TGCAGCGTTGAAGATCAAACGACAGGTTTGCGGGGCTACACCTTC. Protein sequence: CSVEDQTTGLRGYTF.

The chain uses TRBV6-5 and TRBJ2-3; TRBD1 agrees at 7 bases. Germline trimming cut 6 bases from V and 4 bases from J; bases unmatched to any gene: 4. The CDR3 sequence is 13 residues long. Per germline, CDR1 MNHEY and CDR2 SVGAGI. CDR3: CASRNRGADTQYF. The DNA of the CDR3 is TGTGCCAGCAGAAACAGGGGTGCAGATACGCAGTATTTT.

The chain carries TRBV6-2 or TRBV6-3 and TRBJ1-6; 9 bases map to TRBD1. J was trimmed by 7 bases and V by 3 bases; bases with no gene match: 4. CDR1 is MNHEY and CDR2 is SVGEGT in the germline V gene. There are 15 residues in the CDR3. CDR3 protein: CASSYGTGRNSPLHF. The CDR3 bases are TGTGCCAGCAGTTATGGGACAGGGCGGAATTCACCCCTCCACTTT.

CDR3 region: CASSPGEGRYRTEAFF. The CDR3 region has the DNA TGTGCCAGCAGCCCAGGGGAGGGACGCTACCGGACTGAAGCTTTCTTT. This chain joins TRBV13 and TRBJ1-1; D may be TRBD1 (6 bases). With 5 bases removed from V and 5 bases from J, the gap between germline ends came to 21 bases. The CDR3 extends over 16 amino acids. Germline CDR1 and CDR2: PRHDT and FYEKMQ (reference sequence).

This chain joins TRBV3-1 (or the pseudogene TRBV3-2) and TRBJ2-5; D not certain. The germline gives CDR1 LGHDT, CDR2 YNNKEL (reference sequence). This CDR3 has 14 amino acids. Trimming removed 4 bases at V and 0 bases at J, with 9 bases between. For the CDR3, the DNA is TGTGCCAGCAGCCTTTACAGCAACCAAGAGACCCAGTACTTC. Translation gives CASSLYSNQETQYF.

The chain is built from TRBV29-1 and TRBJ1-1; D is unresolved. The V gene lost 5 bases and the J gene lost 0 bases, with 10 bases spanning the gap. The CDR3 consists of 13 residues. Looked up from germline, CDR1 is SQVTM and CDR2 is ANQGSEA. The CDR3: CSVLDHVNTEAFF. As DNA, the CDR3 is TGCAGCGTTCTAGATCACGTGAACACTGAAGCTTTCTTT.

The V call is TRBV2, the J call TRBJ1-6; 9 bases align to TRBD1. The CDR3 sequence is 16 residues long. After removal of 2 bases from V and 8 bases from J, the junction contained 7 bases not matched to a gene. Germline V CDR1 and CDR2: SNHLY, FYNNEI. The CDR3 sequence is CASSEMGTGLDSPLHF. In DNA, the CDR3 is TGTGCCAGCAGTGAAATGGGGACAGGGTTGGATTCACCCCTCCACTTT.

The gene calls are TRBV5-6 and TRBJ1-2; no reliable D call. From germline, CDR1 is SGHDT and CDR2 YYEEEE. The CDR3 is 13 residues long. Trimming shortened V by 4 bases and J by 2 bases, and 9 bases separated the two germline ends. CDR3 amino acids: CASSPERNYGYTF. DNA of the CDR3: TGTGCCAGCAGCCCCGAGAGGAACTATGGCTACACCTTC. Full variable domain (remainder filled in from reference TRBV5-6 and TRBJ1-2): DAGVTQSPTHLIKTRGQQVTLRCSPKSGHDTVSWYQQALGQGPQFIFQYYEEEERQRGNFPDRFSGHQFPNYSSELNVNALLLGDSALYLCASSPERNYGYTFGSGTRLTVV.

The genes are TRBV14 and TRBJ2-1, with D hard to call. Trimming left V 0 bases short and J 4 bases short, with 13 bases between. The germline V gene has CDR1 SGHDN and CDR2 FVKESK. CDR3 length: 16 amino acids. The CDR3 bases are TGTGCCAGCAGCCAAGATCCACTACTCAATTACAATGAGCAGTTCTTC. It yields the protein CASSQDPLLNYNEQFF.

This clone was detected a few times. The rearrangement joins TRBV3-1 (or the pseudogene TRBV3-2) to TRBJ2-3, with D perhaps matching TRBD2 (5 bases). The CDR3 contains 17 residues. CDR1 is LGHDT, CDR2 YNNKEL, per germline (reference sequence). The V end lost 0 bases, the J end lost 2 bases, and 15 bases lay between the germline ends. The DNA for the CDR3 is TGTGCCAGCAGCCAAGACTCGGCAGGAGGAAACACAGATACGCAGTATTTT. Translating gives CASSQDSAGGNTDTQYF.

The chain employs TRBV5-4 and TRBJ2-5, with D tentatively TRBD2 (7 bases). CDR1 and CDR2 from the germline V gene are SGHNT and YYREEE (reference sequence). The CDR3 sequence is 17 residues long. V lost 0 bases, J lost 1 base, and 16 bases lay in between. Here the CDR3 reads CASSLGGGRGGQETQYF. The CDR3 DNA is TGTGCCAGCAGCTTGGGGGGGGGCCGAGGGGGCCAAGAGACCCAGTACTTC.

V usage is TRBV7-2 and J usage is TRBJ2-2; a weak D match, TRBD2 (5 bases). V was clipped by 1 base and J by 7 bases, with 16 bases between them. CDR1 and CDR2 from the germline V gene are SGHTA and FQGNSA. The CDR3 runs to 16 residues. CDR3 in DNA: TGTGCCAGCAGCTTAGTCCCGTTCGGGGTCGGCGGGGAGCTGTTTTTT. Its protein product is CASSLVPFGVGGELFF.